These 24 T cell receptor beta chains share one sample of origin, sequenced in a study of a mutant IDH1 vaccine in newly diagnosed glioma. The time point was: week 5, during vaccination. Each vaccine dose was 300 ug of mutant IDH1 20-mer peptide, with topical imiquimod. Their antigen targets remain unknown. TCRdb keeps only in-frame clones here, not all; method: immunoSEQ multiplex PCR. The sample lists 12,000 or so clones, around 87% occurring once. The sample consisted of PBMCs, taken from a glioma patient whose treatment included an IDH1 peptide vaccine. These receptor sequences come from a woman aged 40 to 49 with glioma. Some clones in this sample may be carry-over from other donors' samples.

The CDR3 DNA follows: TGTGCCTCAACGGTCGAACCCCGGAGCGGGGAGCTGTTTTTT. Residues: CASTVEPRSGELFF. This chain uses TRBV19 with TRBJ2-2; no definite D call. Germline values: CDR1 LNHDA, CDR2 SQIVND (reference sequence). The V end lost 11 bases, the J end lost 7 bases, and 20 bases lay between the germline ends. The CDR3 contains 14 residues.

Concerning this clone: The germline gene is not matched at one end of the junction; a read error may be the cause. The CDR3 sequence is CASNYRGEAFF. In nucleotides, the CDR3 is TGTGCCAGCAATTACAGGGGTGAAGCTTTCTTT. The rearrangement links TRBV6-6 to TRBJ1-1, with 7 bases lining up with TRBD1. CDR3 size: 11 residues. Germline CDR1 is MNHNY and CDR2 is SVGAGI (reference sequence).

V usage is TRBV19 and J usage is TRBJ2-2, with D possibly matching TRBD1 (7 bases). The CDR3 is 16 amino acids. Germline CDR1 LNHDA, CDR2 SQIVND (reference sequence). The V end was cut by 8 bases, the J end by 6 bases, with 22 bases between. The CDR3 nucleotides read TGTGCCAGTGGAAAAGGGGGCGGAGGGTTCGCCGGGGAGCTGTTTTTT. Translated, it gives CASGKGGGGFAGELFF.

This clone was recorded only once. The CDR3 DNA is TGTGCCAGCAGTAGACGGGCCTTAGGGCAGTACTTC. Translated, it gives CASSRRALGQYF. The chain links TRBV6-6 to TRBJ2-5, with D hard to call. V lost 5 bases and J 11 bases, leaving 15 bases between the germline ends. Per the germline V gene, CDR1 is MNHNY and CDR2 is SVGAGI (reference sequence). CDR3 length: 12 residues.

The rearrangement joins TRBV20-1 to TRBJ2-1; D ambiguous. The CDR3 runs to 9 residues. Trimming took 5 bases from V and 10 from J, leaving 6 bases between them. Looked up from germline, CDR1 is DFQATT and CDR2 is SNEGSKA (reference sequence). CDR3 DNA sequence: TGCAGTGCTGGCCTCGAGCAGTTCTTC. It is translated as CSAGLEQFF.

J is TRBJ2-3 and V is TRBV2; TRBD2 matches 12 bases. CDR1 is SNHLY, CDR2 FYNNEI, per germline. The CDR3 has 13 residues. The V segment lost 8 bases and the J segment 7 bases; nucleotides outside the gene matches: 4. CDR3 DNA: TGTGCCAGCGTTCTAGCGGGAGGGTATACGCAGTATTTT. This translates into CASVLAGGYTQYF.

The chain has TRBV10-3 and TRBJ1-5; TRBD1 is a possible D gene (6 bases). The V end was cut by 1 base, the J end by 7 bases, with 11 bases between. The CDR3 sequence is 14 residues long. Per the germline V gene, CDR1 is ENHRY and CDR2 is SYGVKD. The CDR3 DNA follows: TGTGCCATCAGTGAGTTGGGGGCGGAGCAGCCCCAGCATTTT. Its translation: CAISELGAEQPQHF.

This clone occurred once. The V gene is TRBV13, the J gene TRBJ1-5; D is ambiguous. V was trimmed by 5 bases and J by 5 bases, leaving 16 bases between them. Germline V gene sequence: CDR1 PRHDT, CDR2 FYEKMQ (reference sequence). The CDR3 runs 15 residues. The CDR3 sequence: CASSNPPSQDQPQHF. The CDR3, as DNA: TGTGCCAGCAGCAACCCCCCGTCGCAGGATCAGCCCCAGCATTTT. Full variable domain (missing parts from reference TRBV13 and TRBJ1-5): AAGVIQSPRHLIKEKRETATLKCYPIPRHDTVYWYQQGPGQDPQFLISFYEKMQSDKGSIPDRFSAQQFSDYHSELNMSSLELGDSALYFCASSNPPSQDQPQHFGDGTRLSIL.

The count of this clone is one. The CDR3 DNA sequence: TGTGCCAGCAGTTACGGGCAGCCGAACACCGGGGAGCTGTTTTTT. It codes for CASSYGQPNTGELFF. The rearrangement uses TRBV6-6 and TRBJ2-2; D gene ambiguous. CDR3 size: 15 residues. The V gene's germline CDR1 is MNHNY and CDR2 SVGAGI (reference sequence). Trimming stripped 2 bases from V and 0 bases from J, with 7 bases between.

The chain uses TRBV4-1 and TRBJ1-1; 7 bases are a match to TRBD1. This CDR3 is built from 14 residues. The V segment lost 4 bases and the J segment 2 bases; nucleotides outside the gene matches: 4. From germline, CDR1 is MGHRA and CDR2 YSYEKL. CDR3 region: CASSLGTVNTEAFF. As DNA, the CDR3 is TGCGCCAGCAGCCTGGGGACAGTTAACACTGAAGCTTTCTTT.

The V and J genes are TRBV6-5 and TRBJ1-2; D is possibly TRBD1 (5 bases). This CDR3 region has 13 residues. Germline V CDR1 and CDR2: MNHEY, SVGAGI. Trimming stripped 5 bases from V and 7 bases from J, with 14 bases between. The CDR3 DNA reads as TGTGCCAGCAGTCCTCGGCCCGGGGGTGGCTACACCTTC. Amino acid sequence: CASSPRPGGGYTF.

The rearrangement uses TRBV10-3 and TRBJ2-1; D not resolved. Deletions cut 4 bases from V and 7 bases from J, with 5 bases between. Germline values: CDR1 ENHRY, CDR2 SYGVKD. The CDR3 is made up of 11 amino acids. CDR3 DNA: TGTGCCATCAGTGTCCGGAATGAGCAGTTCTTC. This sequence encodes CAISVRNEQFF.

The chain links TRBV11-1 to TRBJ2-5; D is unclear. Germline values: CDR1 SGHAT, CDR2 FQDESV (reference sequence). The CDR3 length is 12 residues. Trimming stripped 3 bases from V and 4 bases from J, with 6 bases between. The CDR3 sequence is CASSFDVETQYF. The CDR3, as DNA: TGTGCCAGCAGCTTCGATGTAGAGACCCAGTACTTC.

The rearrangement uses TRBV6-6 and TRBJ1-5; D gene uncertain. The CDR3 extends over 13 amino acids. CDR1 MNHNY and CDR2 SVGAGI come from the germline V gene (reference sequence). Trimming shortened V by 3 bases and J by 8 bases, and 11 bases separated the two germline ends. CDR3 bases: TGTGCCAGCAGTTATTCCCGATGGGAGCCCCAGCATTTT. It encodes CASSYSRWEPQHF.

This chain connects TRBV19 to TRBJ2-6; D gene uncertain. CDR1 is LNHDA, CDR2 SQIVND, per germline (reference sequence). The germline V and J ends were trimmed by 6 bases and 4 bases, with 19 bases remaining between them. The CDR3 is 17 residues long. CDR3 sequence: CASSPNGRAPGANVLTF. Here the CDR3 DNA reads TGTGCCAGTAGCCCAAACGGACGGGCCCCGGGGGCCAACGTCCTGACTTTC.

The count of this clone is one. This rearrangement joins TRBV30 to TRBJ1-3, with TRBD1 identical over 7 bases. J was trimmed by 0 bases and V by 1 base; bases with no gene match: 3. Germline CDR1 is GTSNPN and CDR2 is SVGIG (reference sequence). This CDR3 region has 15 residues. The CDR3 nucleotides read TGTGCCTGGAGTGCGGGGACAGCCTCTGGAAACACCATATATTTT. Protein product: CAWSAGTASGNTIYF.

J is TRBJ1-5 and V is TRBV4-2, with D hard to call. The V and J ends lost 0 bases and 9 bases respectively, with 15 bases between them. The germline gives CDR1 LGHNA, CDR2 YNFKEQ. The CDR3 loop spans 15 amino acids. The CDR3 nucleotides are TGTGCCAGCAGCCAAGATTATGGAGGGTCTTGGCCCCAGCATTTT. This translates into CASSQDYGGSWPQHF.

This chain connects TRBV7-9 to TRBJ2-5; D unclear. The germline V gene encodes CDR1 SEHNR and CDR2 FQNEAQ (reference sequence). The CDR3 spans 14 residues. With 5 bases removed from V and 5 bases from J, the gap between germline ends came to 15 bases. DNA of the CDR3: TGTGCCAGCAGCGGGGAAAGCTTTTGGGAGACCCAGTACTTC. Translation: CASSGESFWETQYF.

The J gene is TRBJ2-1, the V gene TRBV7-9; either TRBD1 or TRBD2 may fit D (6 bases each). CDR1 is SEHNR, CDR2 FQNEAQ, per germline (reference sequence). Trimming removed 1 base from V and 9 bases from J, with 16 bases in between. The CDR3 contains 15 residues. The CDR3 DNA reads as TGTGCCAGCAGCTTAGAACGGGGGCCTGGCGGTGAGCAGTTCTTC. Translating gives CASSLERGPGGEQFF.

V usage is TRBV5-1 and J usage is TRBJ1-2; D is ambiguous. The V gene's germline CDR1 is SGHRS and CDR2 YFSETQ. Trimming pared 3 bases from V and 2 bases from J, leaving 11 bases between. The CDR3 spans 14 residues. CDR3 coding DNA: TGCGCCAGCAGCTCCGTGACATCCAACTATGGCTACACCTTC. As protein: CASSSVTSNYGYTF.

For the CDR3, the DNA is TGTGCCAGCAGCTTGGTGGGGGCCAGGGTGAACACTGAAGCTTTCTTT. It codes for CASSLVGARVNTEAFF. This chain joins TRBV5-8 and TRBJ1-1, with D perhaps TRBD1 (6 bases). Germline-derived CDR1 and CDR2 are SGHTS and YDEGEE. V was cut by 0 bases and J by 0 bases, with 12 bases left in between. The length of the CDR3 is 16 residues.

This chain joins TRBV7-8 and TRBJ2-5; D remains ambiguous. This CDR3 has 15 amino acids. CDR1 and CDR2 from the germline V gene are SGHVS and FQNEAQ. V was cut by 5 bases and J by 4 bases, with 17 bases left in between. Here the CDR3 DNA reads TGTGCCAGCAGCCTGGGCGAACGAAGAACAGAGACCCAGTACTTC. This sequence encodes CASSLGERRTETQYF.

V usage is TRBV9 and J usage is TRBJ2-5; D perhaps matches TRBD2 (5 bases). CDR3 length: 15 amino acids. Per the germline V gene, CDR1 is SGDLS and CDR2 is YYNGEE. V was trimmed by 2 bases and J by 5 bases, leaving 16 bases between them. In DNA form, the CDR3 reads TGTGCCAGCAGCGTCACTTATCTTTCGGGGGAGACCCAGTACTTC. Protein product: CASSVTYLSGETQYF. The whole variable domain, remainder taken from reference TRBV9 and TRBJ2-5, is DSGVTQTPKHLITATGQRVTLRCSPRSGDLSVYWYQQSLDQGLQFLIQYYNGEERAKGNILERFSAQQFPDLHSELNLSSLELGDSALYFCASSVTYLSGETQYFGPGTRLLVL.

V is TRBV7-9 and J is TRBJ1-5; TRBD1 might be the D (5 bases). Trimming removed 4 bases at V and 11 bases at J, with 12 bases between. This CDR3 comprises 12 residues. Germline V lookup: CDR1 SEHNR, CDR2 FQNEAQ (reference sequence). In DNA, the CDR3 is TGTGCCAGCAGCTCCCACGGAGGGGCCCAGCATTTT. Its protein product is CASSSHGGAQHF.